The source of this T cell receptor (beta chain) is a study of STAT5B mutations in CD4+ large granular lymphocyte leukemia. Study at large: The CDR3 'QG' motif was associated with a particular HLA allele among healthy donors. Findings and caveats of the study: Over 20% of private leukemic clonotypes occurred rarely in other patients' non-leukemic repertoires.

Turning to this clone: As yet, its antigen is unknown.

Using immunoSEQ multiplex PCR, the repertoire was profiled, and TCRdb retains in-frame clones only, with some absent. The table records tens of thousands of clones, approximately 69% of them present only once. Trimming stripped 2 bases from V and 3 bases from J, with 12 bases between. The length of the CDR3 is 14 residues. Germline lookup yields CDR1 SGDLS and CDR2 YYNGEE. The receptor was derived from a human donor in good health. The genes are TRBV9 and TRBJ2-7; possible D gene TRBD1, 5 bases. Specimen: CD4+ T cells from blood buffy coats. DNA of the CDR3: TGTGCCAGCAGCGTTTCTTCAGACAGCTACGAGCAGTACTTC. Amino acid sequence: CASSVSSDSYEQYF.